The T cell receptor beta chain described here comes from a study of response to subunit inactivated influenza vaccine. Study-wide results and limits: The authors put forward the suggestion that each seasonal influenza vaccination may bring in only a limited number of new T cells.

Via MiXCR, TCRdb re-called the RT-PCR reads, giving one row per CDR3 protein. Altogether over 150,000 distinct CDR3 sequences are present, about 10% being singletons, with the ten largest covering roughly 33%. The CDR3 is 15 amino acids. V shed 7 bases, J shed 1 base, and the junction held 8 bases outside the gene matches. This clonotype appeared a few times. The antigen remains unidentified. The receptor comes from a man aged 45-69 years who received an inactivated influenza vaccine. The chain links TRBV12-3 or TRBV12-4 to TRBJ2-3; 7 bases fit TRBD1. Sequenced material: CD8+ T cells sorted from PBMCs, taken around 25 months after vaccination. The CDR3: CASTPDQGGTDTQYF. CDR3 DNA: TGTGCCAGCACCCCGGACCAGGGGGGCACAGATACGCAGTATTTT.